Listed below are T cell receptor beta chains from one sample, sequenced in a study of shared clonotypes between healthy human individuals. Profiled with immunoSEQ multiplex PCR; TCRdb holds only in-frame clones, not every one. The table has around 640,000 clones, around 96% seen once. Sequencing was carried out using naive CD8+ T cells sorted from blood. These receptors were obtained from a woman in her twenties or thirties in good health. Each CDR3 is given without its conserved first and last residue. A D gene is named only where the DNA matches it firmly.

TRBD1	TRBV29-1	TRBJ2-1	SGQGMGEQF
.	TRBV19	TRBJ1-2	ASGIGPRDYGYT
TRBD1	TRBV27	TRBJ2-1	ASRGTGYGYEQF
TRBD2	TRBV7-6	TRBJ2-3	ASSLVASGSTDTQY
.	TRBV10-2	TRBJ2-1	ASSSKNSGANYNEQF
TRBD1	TRBV5-4	TRBJ2-7	ASSSPTRDRAGEQY
.	TRBV27	TRBJ1-1	ASSPRSGEAF
.	TRBV11-3	TRBJ2-7	ASSLGPSYEQY
.	TRBV29-1	TRBJ1-2	SVVSYGYT
.	TRBV6-1	TRBJ1-5	ASSQTSGSQPQH
.	TRBV27	TRBJ2-7	ASSLLRNSYEQY
TRBD2	TRBV28	TRBJ2-7	ASSLGTSGTLYEQY
.	TRBV6-5	TRBJ1-1	ASSYSLYRGNTEAF
TRBD2	TRBV7-2	TRBJ2-7	ASSLDRSGSSYEQY
.	TRBV10-2	TRBJ2-3	ASSRGGTDTQY
.	TRBV7-9	TRBJ1-1	ASSGNRNTEAF
.	TRBV5-1	TRBJ1-2	ASSSGDTYGYT
TRBD2	TRBV5-4	TRBJ2-7	ASSLLAGGTHEQY
TRBD1	TRBV10-3	TRBJ1-1	AIRRDRNTEAF
TRBD2	TRBV2	TRBJ2-3	AIPSAGGALRDTQY
.	TRBV25-1	TRBJ2-7	ASSDWDWKRGYEQY
TRBD2	TRBV27	TRBJ2-7	ASSPGLAGGQGQY
.	TRBV13	TRBJ2-7	ASSPESSYEQY